These 15 T cell receptor beta chains share one sample of origin, sequenced in a study of T cells in Graves' hyperthyroidism and ophthalmopathy. From RNA transcripts, TCR beta CDR3 regions were amplified. First-round RT-PCR targeting the TCR CDR3 was performed with the HTBI primer set. From the multiplex PCR reads, TCRdb called clonotypes with MiXCR, one entry per CDR3 protein. The top ten clones hold 25% to 30% of a sample with over 350,000 distinct CDR3 sequences, about 14% of them seen once. Sequenced sample: blood. These receptors came from a man in his forties or fifties with Graves' ophthalmopathy.

The rearrangement uses TRBV29-1 and TRBJ2-4, with D perhaps TRBD1 or TRBD2 (5 bases each). The CDR3 has 11 residues. Germline V lookup: CDR1 SQVTM, CDR2 ANQGSEA. V lost 5 bases and J 4 bases, leaving 6 bases between the germline ends. CDR3 nucleotide sequence: TGCAGCGTTTGGGGGAAAAACATTCAGTACTTC. Translation: CSVWGKNIQYF.

This clonotype was seen more than once but under ten times. This chain joins TRBV5-1 and TRBJ1-6, with TRBD1 matching 9 bases. V lost 0 bases to trimming and J lost 10 bases; unmatched junction nucleotides: 5. Germline assignment: CDR1 SGHRS and CDR2 YFSETQ. CDR3 length: 15 amino acids. CDR3 residues: CASSLGDRGSSPLHF. CDR3 nucleotide sequence: TGCGCCAGCAGCTTGGGAGACAGGGGGAGCTCACCCCTCCACTTT.

This clonotype was observed many times. V is TRBV20-1 and J is TRBJ2-5; 7 bases line up with TRBD2. The CDR3 loop spans 16 amino acids. From germline, CDR1 is DFQATT and CDR2 SNEGSKA (reference sequence). Trimming removed 5 bases from V and 5 bases from J; junction bases left unmatched: 17. This chain's CDR3 is CSARLPVAGVQETQYF. DNA for the CDR3: TGCAGTGCTCGCCTCCCGGTCGCGGGAGTTCAGGAGACCCAGTACTTC.

The table lists this clonotype with many counts. At one end, the junction sequence differs from germline, possibly due to a read error. V and J are TRBV12-3 or TRBV12-4 and TRBJ2-7; D is uncertain. The CDR3 has 11 amino acids. The CDR3 protein is CASSLGYEQYF. The CDR3 nucleotides are TGTGCCAGCAGCTTAGGCTACGAGCAGTACTTC.

This chain connects TRBV9 to TRBJ2-7; a weak D match, TRBD2 (6 bases). CDR1 is SGDLS, CDR2 YYNGEE, per germline. V lost 9 bases and J lost 4, with 23 bases in between. There are 15 residues in the CDR3. The CDR3 DNA follows: TGTGCCAACAGAGCGGGTTGCAGGGTAACTTACGAGCAGTACTTC. Translated: CANRAGCRVTYEQYF. The full variable domain, completed using reference TRBV9 and TRBJ2-7, is DSGVTQTPKHLITATGQRVTLRCSPRSGDLSVYWYQQSLDQGLQFLIQYYNGEERAKGNILERFSAQQFPDLHSELNLSSLELGDSALYFCANRAGCRVTYEQYFGPGTRLTVT.

This clonotype was seen a handful of times. J is TRBJ2-1 and V is TRBV14, with TRBD2 as a possible D gene (6 bases). This CDR3 spans 17 amino acids. Per the germline V gene, CDR1 is SGHDN and CDR2 is FVKESK. Trimming cost V 2 bases and J 0 bases, with 14 bases left between them. CDR3 sequence (DNA): TGTGCCAGCAGCCAACTGGCGGGGCCGAGCTCCTACAATGAGCAGTTCTTC. It translates to CASSQLAGPSSYNEQFF.

This clonotype showed up many times. V gene TRBV5-6 combines with J gene TRBJ1-5, with D possibly matching TRBD1 (6 bases). Germline V gene lookup returns CDR1 SGHDT and CDR2 YYEEEE. The CDR3 covers 15 residues. The V and J ends lost 1 base and 5 bases respectively, with 13 bases between them. The CDR3 sequence: CASSLLRDNYQPQHF. The CDR3, as DNA: TGTGCCAGCAGCTTGCTCCGGGACAATTATCAGCCCCAGCATTTT.

V and J are TRBV5-1 and TRBJ2-7, with D tentatively TRBD1 (5 bases). Germline lookup yields CDR1 SGHRS and CDR2 YFSETQ. V lost 5 bases and J lost 0, with 18 bases in between. CDR3 length: 16 amino acids. CDR3 in amino acids: CASRAGWGVVSYEQYF. In DNA, the CDR3 is TGCGCCAGCAGAGCCGGTTGGGGCGTCGTCTCCTACGAGCAGTACTTC.

This clonotype was counted ten times or more. V usage is TRBV10-3 and J usage is TRBJ2-7; D perhaps matches TRBD1 (6 bases). Germline-derived CDR1 and CDR2 are ENHRY and SYGVKD. Trimming stripped 5 bases from V and 7 bases from J, with 21 bases between. This CDR3 comprises 15 residues. The CDR3 coding sequence is TGTGCCATCAGTCCCGCGGCTGGGGGCTTTGAGGAGCAGTACTTC. Protein product: CAISPAAGGFEEQYF.

This clonotype was recorded a few times. The germline gene is not matched at one end of the junction; a read error may be the cause. The DNA for the CDR3 is TGCGCAGGGGGACCTCTCTCCTACAATGAGCAGCTCTTC. Protein product: CAGGPLSYNEQLF. The chain employs TRBV29-1 and TRBJ2-1; 7 positions match TRBD1. The germline gives CDR1 SQVTM, CDR2 ANQGSEA. This CDR3 is built from 13 residues.

This clonotype was detected many times. V is TRBV29-1 and J is TRBJ2-3, with TRBD1 matching 7 bases. This CDR3 has 15 residues. The germline V gene has CDR1 SQVTM and CDR2 ANQGSEA. Unmatched junction bases numbered 10, after V lost 5 bases and J lost 2 bases. In DNA form, the CDR3 reads TGCAGCGTTTCTAAGGGGGCGAGTAACACAGATACGCAGTATTTT. Protein product: CSVSKGASNTDTQYF.

This clonotype turned up a few times. V is TRBV20-1 and J is TRBJ2-2; possible D gene TRBD2, 5 bases. Trimming stripped 1 base from V and 2 bases from J, with 11 bases between. Germline V CDR1 and CDR2: DFQATT, SNEGSKA (reference sequence). The CDR3 has 15 amino acids. CDR3 protein: CSARAHDYNTGELFF. CDR3 nucleotide sequence: TGCAGTGCTAGAGCTCATGACTACAACACCGGGGAGCTGTTTTTT.

This clonotype was observed many times. The chain combines TRBV13 with TRBJ2-3; weak D call: TRBD2 (6 bases). CDR3 length equals 16 residues. Germline V gene sequence: CDR1 PRHDT, CDR2 FYEKMQ (reference sequence). Trimming stripped 4 bases from V and 0 bases from J, with 14 bases between. As DNA, the CDR3 is TGTGCCAGCAGCTCCTCTAGCGTCTCTAGCACAGATACGCAGTATTTT. This gives the protein CASSSSSVSSTDTQYF.

This clonotype has ten or more counts. The V call is TRBV5-1, the J call TRBJ2-7; 7 bases map to TRBD2. Unmatched junction bases numbered 6, after V lost 0 bases and J lost 3 bases. Germline V CDR1 and CDR2: SGHRS, YFSETQ. The length of the CDR3 is 15 residues. The CDR3 nucleotides read TGCGCCAGCAGCTTGGGGGGCGGGAGAGTCTACGAGCAGTACTTC. Translated: CASSLGGGRVYEQYF. Full variable domain (rest looked up from reference TRBV5-1 and TRBJ2-7): KAGVTQTPRYLIKTRGQQVTLSCSPISGHRSVSWYQQTPGQGLQFLFEYFSETQRNKGNFPGRFSGRQFSNSRSEMNVSTLELGDSALYLCASSLGGGRVYEQYFGPGTRLTVT.

As regards this clonotype: This may arise from a read error, as a much more abundant clone is one base away. The chain recombines TRBV20-1 with TRBJ2-1, with D perhaps matching TRBD1 or TRBD2 (5 bases each). Germline CDR1 DFQATT, CDR2 SNEGSKA (reference sequence). The CDR3 contains 17 residues. CDR3 nucleotide sequence: TGCAGTGCTAGAGATGGGGCGACAAAAGGGGCTAGCAATGAGCAGTCCTTC. The encoded protein is CSARDGATKGASNEQSF.